This TCR beta chain emerged from a study of cytomegalovirus exposure and HLA in healthy donors. PCR was performed using 60 Vbeta and 13 Jbeta primers. Produced via immunoSEQ multiplex PCR; TCRdb's table is partial and in-frame only. The sample lists about 160,000 clones, roughly four fifths occurring once. Trimming removed 5 bases from V and 0 bases from J, with 14 bases in between. Germline CDR1 reads LNHDA; CDR2 reads SQIVND (reference sequence). CDR3 length equals 16 residues. This chain links TRBV19 with TRBJ2-1; no definite D call. Sequences were obtained from PBMCs. The sequence was obtained from a man between 50 and 59 years old in good health and CMV-seropositive. CDR3 region: CASSPDRLSSYNEQFF. CDR3 in DNA: TGTGCCAGTAGTCCCGACCGACTGAGCTCCTACAATGAGCAGTTCTTC.